This T cell receptor beta chain was observed in a study of blood T cell repertoires in COVID-19. Clones were sequenced by immunoSEQ multiplex PCR, and TCRdb holds only the in-frame ones, with some missing. The sample has around 300,000 clones; around 91% are singletons. The CDR3 spans 16 residues. V dropped 7 bases and J dropped 7 bases, with 22 bases sitting between them. Germline V gene lookup returns CDR1 SGHTA and CDR2 FQGNSA. This clonotype originated in a woman aged 40-49 years with COVID-19, enrolled during active disease. The J gene is TRBJ2-2, the V gene TRBV7-2; possibly TRBD2 for D (7 bases). The sequencing sample was made of peripheral blood. The CDR3 spells CASTPQRGGQGGELFF. The CDR3 bases are TGTGCCAGCACTCCGCAAAGGGGGGGCCAGGGCGGGGAGCTGTTTTTT.